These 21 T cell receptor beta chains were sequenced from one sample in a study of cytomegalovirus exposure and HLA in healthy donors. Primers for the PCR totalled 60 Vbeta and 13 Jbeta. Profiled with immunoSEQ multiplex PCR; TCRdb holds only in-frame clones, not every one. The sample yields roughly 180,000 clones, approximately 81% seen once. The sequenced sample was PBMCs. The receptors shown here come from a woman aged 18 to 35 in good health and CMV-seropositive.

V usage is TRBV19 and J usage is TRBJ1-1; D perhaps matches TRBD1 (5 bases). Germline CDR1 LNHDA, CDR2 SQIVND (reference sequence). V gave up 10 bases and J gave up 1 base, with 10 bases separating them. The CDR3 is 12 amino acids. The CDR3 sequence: CATNQGNTEAFF. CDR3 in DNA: TGTGCCACCAATCAGGGGAACACTGAAGCTTTCTTT. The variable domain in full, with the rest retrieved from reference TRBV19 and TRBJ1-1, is DGGITQSPKYLFRKEGQNVTLSCEQNLNHDAMYWYRQDPGQGLRLIYYSQIVNDFQKGDIAEGYSVSREKKESFPLTVTSAQKNPTAFYLCATNQGNTEAFFGQGTRLTVV.

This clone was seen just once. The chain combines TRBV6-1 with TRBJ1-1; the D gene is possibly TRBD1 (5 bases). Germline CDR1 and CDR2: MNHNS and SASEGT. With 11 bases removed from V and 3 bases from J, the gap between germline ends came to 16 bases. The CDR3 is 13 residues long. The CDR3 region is CAGEDMSHTEAFF. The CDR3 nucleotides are TGTGCCGGAGAGGACATGAGTCACACTGAAGCTTTCTTT.

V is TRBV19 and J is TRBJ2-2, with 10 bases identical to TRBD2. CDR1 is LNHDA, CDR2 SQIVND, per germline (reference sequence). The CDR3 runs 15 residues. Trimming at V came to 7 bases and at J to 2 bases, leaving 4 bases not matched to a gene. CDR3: CASTRTSGNTGELFF. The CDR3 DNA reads TGTGCCAGTACCAGGACTAGCGGAAACACCGGGGAGCTGTTTTTT.

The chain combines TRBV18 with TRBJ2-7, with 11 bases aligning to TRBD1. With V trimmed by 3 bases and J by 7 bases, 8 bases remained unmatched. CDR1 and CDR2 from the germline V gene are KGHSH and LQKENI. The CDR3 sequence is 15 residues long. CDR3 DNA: TGTGCCAGCTCACCTGCCGGACAGGGGGCTAGAGAGCAGTACGTC. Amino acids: CASSPAGQGAREQYV.

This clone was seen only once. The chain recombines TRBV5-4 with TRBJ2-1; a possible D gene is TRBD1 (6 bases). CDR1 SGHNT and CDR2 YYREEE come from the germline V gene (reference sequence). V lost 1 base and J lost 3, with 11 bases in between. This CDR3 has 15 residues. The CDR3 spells CASSLRDTYYNEQFF. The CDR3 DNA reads TGTGCCAGCAGCTTGCGGGACACCTACTACAATGAGCAGTTCTTC. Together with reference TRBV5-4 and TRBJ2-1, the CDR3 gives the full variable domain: ETGVTQSPTHLIKTRGQQVTLRCSSQSGHNTVSWYQQALGQGPQFIFQYYREEENGRGNFPPRFSGLQFPNYSSELNVNALELDDSALYLCASSLRDTYYNEQFFGPGTRLTVL.

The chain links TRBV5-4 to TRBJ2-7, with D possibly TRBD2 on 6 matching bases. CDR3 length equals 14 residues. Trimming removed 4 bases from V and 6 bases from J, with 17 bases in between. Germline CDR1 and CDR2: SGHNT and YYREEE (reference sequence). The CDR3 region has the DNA TGTGCCAGCAGCAGCCCCGACCGGGGGTTCGAGCAGTACTTC. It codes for CASSSPDRGFEQYF.

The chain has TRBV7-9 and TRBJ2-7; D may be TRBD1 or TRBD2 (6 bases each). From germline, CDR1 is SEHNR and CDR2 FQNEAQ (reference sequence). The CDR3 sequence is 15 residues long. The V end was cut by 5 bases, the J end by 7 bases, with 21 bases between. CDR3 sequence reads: CASSPPDGLGGEQYV. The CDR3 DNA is TGTGCCAGCAGCCCGCCCGACGGCCTAGGGGGGGAGCAGTACGTC.

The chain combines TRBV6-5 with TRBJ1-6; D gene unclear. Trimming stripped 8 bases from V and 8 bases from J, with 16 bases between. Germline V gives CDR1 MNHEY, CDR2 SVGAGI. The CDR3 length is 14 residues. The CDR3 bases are TGTGCCAGCTCTCGTTCATCGGGGTATTCACCCCTCCACTTT. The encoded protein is CASSRSSGYSPLHF.

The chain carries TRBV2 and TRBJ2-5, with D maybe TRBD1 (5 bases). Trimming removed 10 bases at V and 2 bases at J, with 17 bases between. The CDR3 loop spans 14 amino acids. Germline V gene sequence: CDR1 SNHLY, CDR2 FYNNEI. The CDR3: CAIPKQTAQETQYF. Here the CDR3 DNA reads TGTGCCATCCCAAAACAGACAGCTCAAGAGACCCAGTACTTC.

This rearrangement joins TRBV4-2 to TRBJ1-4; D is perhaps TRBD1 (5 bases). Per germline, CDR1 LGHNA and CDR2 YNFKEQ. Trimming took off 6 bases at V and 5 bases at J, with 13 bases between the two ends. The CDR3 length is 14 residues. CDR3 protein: CASREQVWNEKLFF. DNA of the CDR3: TGTGCCAGCAGGGAACAGGTGTGGAATGAAAAACTGTTTTTT.

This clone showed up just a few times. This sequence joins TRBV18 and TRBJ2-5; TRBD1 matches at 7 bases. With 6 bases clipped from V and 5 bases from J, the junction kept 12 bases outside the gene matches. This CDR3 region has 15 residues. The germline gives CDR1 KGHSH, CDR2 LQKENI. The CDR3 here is CASSLRGPGGETQYF. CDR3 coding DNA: TGTGCCAGCTCCCTTAGGGGGCCGGGTGGCGAGACCCAGTACTTC.

The CDR3 nucleotides are TGTGCCAGCAGTGATCAGGGACAGGGACTCTACGAGCAGTACTTC. Protein product: CASSDQGQGLYEQYF. V usage is TRBV2 and J usage is TRBJ2-7; 9 bases are shared with TRBD1. The V segment lost 3 bases and the J segment 3 bases; nucleotides outside the gene matches: 6. Germline V CDR1 and CDR2: SNHLY, FYNNEI. The CDR3 loop spans 15 amino acids.

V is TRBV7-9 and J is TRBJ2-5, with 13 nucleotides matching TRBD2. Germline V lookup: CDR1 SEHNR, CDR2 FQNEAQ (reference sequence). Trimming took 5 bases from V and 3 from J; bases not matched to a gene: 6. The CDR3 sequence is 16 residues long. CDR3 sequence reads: CASSATSGGAEETQYF. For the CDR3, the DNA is TGTGCCAGCAGCGCTACTAGCGGGGGGGCGGAAGAGACCCAGTACTTC.

The CDR3 sequence: CASTLLLAGLKFF. The CDR3 DNA follows: TGTGCCAGCACCTTGCTACTAGCGGGGTTGAAGTTCTTC. The chain recombines TRBV6-4 with TRBJ2-1; 10 bases map to TRBD2. Trimming removed 7 bases from V and 14 bases from J; junction bases left unmatched: 11. The CDR3 sequence is 13 residues long. Germline lookup yields CDR1 MRHNA and CDR2 SNTAGT.

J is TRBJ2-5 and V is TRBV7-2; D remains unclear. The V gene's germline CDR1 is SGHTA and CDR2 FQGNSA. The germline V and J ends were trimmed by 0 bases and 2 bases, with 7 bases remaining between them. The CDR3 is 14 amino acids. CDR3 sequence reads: CASSLAGRQETQYF. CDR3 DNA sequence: TGTGCCAGCAGCTTAGCGGGCCGACAAGAGACCCAGTACTTC. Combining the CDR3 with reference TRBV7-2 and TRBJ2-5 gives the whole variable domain GAGVSQSPSNKVTEKGKDVELRCDPISGHTALYWYRQSLGQGLEFLIYFQGNSAPDKSGLPSDRFSAERTGGSVSTLTIQRTQQEDSAVYLCASSLAGRQETQYFGPGTRLLVL.

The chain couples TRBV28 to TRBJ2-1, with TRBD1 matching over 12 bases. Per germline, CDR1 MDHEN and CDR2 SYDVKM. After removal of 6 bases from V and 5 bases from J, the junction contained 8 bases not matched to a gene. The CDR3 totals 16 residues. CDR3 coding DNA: TGTGCCAGCAGCCCCCAGGGACAGGGGGCCGACAATGAGCAGTTCTTC. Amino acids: CASSPQGQGADNEQFF.

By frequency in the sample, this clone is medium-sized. In nucleotides, the CDR3 is TGTGCCAGCAGTGAGCAGGGCCACACTGAAGCTTTCTTT. The encoded protein is CASSEQGHTEAFF. The chain recombines TRBV6-1 with TRBJ1-1, with D maybe TRBD1 (5 bases). Per germline, CDR1 MNHNS and CDR2 SASEGT. The CDR3 has 13 amino acids. Trimming left V 3 bases short and J 3 bases short, with 8 bases between.

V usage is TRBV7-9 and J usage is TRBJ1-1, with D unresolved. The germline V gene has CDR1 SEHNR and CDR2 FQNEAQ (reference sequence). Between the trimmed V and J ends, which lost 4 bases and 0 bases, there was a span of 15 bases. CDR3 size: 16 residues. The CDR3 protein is CASSSGRPTVNTEAFF. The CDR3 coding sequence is TGTGCCAGCAGCTCTGGGAGACCGACCGTGAACACTGAAGCTTTCTTT.

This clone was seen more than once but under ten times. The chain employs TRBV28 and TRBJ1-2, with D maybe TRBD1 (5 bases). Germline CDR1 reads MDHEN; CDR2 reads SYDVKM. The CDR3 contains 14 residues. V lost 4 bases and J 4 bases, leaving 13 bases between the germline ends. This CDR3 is CASSSTGNPYGYTF. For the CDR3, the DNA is TGTGCCAGCAGTTCCACAGGAAATCCCTATGGCTACACCTTC.

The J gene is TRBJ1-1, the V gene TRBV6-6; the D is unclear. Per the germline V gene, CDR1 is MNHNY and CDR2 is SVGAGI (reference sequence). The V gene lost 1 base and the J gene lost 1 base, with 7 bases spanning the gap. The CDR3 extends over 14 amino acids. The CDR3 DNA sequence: TGTGCCAGCAGTTACTACTCGTCGAACACTGAAGCTTTCTTT. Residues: CASSYYSSNTEAFF.

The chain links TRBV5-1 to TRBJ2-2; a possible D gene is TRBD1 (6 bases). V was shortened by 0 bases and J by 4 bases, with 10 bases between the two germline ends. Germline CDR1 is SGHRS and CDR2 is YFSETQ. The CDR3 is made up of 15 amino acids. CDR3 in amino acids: CASSLVGGSTGELFF. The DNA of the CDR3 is TGCGCCAGCAGCTTGGTAGGGGGATCCACCGGGGAGCTGTTTTTT.